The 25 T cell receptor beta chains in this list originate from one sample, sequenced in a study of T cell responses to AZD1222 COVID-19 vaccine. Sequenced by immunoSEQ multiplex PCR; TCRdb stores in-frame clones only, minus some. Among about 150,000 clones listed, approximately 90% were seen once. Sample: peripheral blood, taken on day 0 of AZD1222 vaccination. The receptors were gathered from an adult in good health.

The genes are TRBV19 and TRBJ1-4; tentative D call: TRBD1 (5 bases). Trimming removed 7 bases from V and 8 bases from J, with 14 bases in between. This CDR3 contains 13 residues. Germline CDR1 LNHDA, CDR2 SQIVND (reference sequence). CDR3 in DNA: TGTGCCAGTATGTCACGAGGACAAGAAAAACTGTTTTTT. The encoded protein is CASMSRGQEKLFF.

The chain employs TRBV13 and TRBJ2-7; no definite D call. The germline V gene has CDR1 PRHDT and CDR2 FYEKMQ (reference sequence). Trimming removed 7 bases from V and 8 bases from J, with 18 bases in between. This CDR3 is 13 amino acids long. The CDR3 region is CASTVATIGKQYF. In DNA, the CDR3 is TGTGCCAGCACGGTAGCAACCATCGGCAAGCAGTACTTC.

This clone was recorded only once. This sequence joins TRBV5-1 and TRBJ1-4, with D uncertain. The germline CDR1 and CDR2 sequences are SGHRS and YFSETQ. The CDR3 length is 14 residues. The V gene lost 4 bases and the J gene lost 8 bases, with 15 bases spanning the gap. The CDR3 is CASSPRTYSEKLFF. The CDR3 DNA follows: TGCGCCAGCAGCCCCCGGACTTACTCCGAAAAACTGTTTTTT.

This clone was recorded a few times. The CDR3 loop reads CASTSGGPGELFF. The CDR3 DNA sequence: TGTGCCAGCACCTCGGGGGGCCCCGGGGAGCTGTTTTTT. The rearrangement uses TRBV3-1 (or the pseudogene TRBV3-2) and TRBJ2-2; maybe TRBD2 (7 bases). The CDR3 loop spans 13 amino acids. Trimming shortened V by 7 bases and J by 6 bases, and 12 bases separated the two germline ends. The germline CDR1 and CDR2 sequences are LGHDT and YNNKEL (reference sequence).

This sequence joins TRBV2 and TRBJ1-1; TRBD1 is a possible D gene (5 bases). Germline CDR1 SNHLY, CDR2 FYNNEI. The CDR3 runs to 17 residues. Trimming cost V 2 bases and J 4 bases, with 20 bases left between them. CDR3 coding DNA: TGTGCCAGCAGTGAATCGGGGCCCAAGGTAGTAGGCACTGAAGCTTTCTTT. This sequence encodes CASSESGPKVVGTEAFF. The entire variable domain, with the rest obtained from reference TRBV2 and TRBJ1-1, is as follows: EPEVTQTPSHQVTQMGQEVILRCVPISNHLYFYWYRQILGQKVEFLVSFYNNEISEKSEIFDDQFSVERPDGSNFTLKIRSTKLEDSAMYFCASSESGPKVVGTEAFFGQGTRLTVV.

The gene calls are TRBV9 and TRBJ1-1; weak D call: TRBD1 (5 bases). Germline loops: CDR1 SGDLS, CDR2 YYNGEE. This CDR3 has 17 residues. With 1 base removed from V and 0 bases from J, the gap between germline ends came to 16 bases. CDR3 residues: CASSVSGSTDMNTEAFF. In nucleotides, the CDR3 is TGTGCCAGCAGCGTATCGGGGTCGACAGACATGAACACTGAAGCTTTCTTT. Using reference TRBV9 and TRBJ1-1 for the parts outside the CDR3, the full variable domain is DSGVTQTPKHLITATGQRVTLRCSPRSGDLSVYWYQQSLDQGLQFLIQYYNGEERAKGNILERFSAQQFPDLHSELNLSSLELGDSALYFCASSVSGSTDMNTEAFFGQGTRLTVV.

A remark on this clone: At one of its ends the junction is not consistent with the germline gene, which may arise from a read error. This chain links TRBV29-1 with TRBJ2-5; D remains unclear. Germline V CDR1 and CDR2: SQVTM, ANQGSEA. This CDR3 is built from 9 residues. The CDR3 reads CSVEGAVNF. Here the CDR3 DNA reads TGCAGCGTTGAAGGGGCGGTAAACTTC.

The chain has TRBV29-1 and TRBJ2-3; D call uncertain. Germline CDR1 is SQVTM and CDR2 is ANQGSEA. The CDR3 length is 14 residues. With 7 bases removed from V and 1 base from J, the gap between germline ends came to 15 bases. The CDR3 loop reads CSGAQWARTDTQYF. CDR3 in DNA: TGCAGCGGAGCCCAATGGGCCCGCACAGATACGCAGTATTTT.

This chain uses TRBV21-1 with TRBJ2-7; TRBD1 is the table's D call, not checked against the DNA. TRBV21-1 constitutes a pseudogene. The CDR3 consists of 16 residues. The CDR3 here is CASSKSLLPGPYEQYF. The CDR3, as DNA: TGTGCCAGCAGCAAATCCCTCCTCCCTGGGCCCTACGAGCAGTACTTC.

CDR3 in DNA: TGTGCCAGCAGTACCCCGGGCGAGCAGTACTTC. Translated, it gives CASSTPGEQYF. The chain employs TRBV6-5 and TRBJ2-7; D is uncertain. V was cut by 5 bases and J by 6 bases, with 8 bases left in between. CDR3 length: 11 amino acids. The germline gives CDR1 MNHEY, CDR2 SVGAGI.

The CDR3 DNA reads as TGTGCCAGCAGTTTCTGGACAGGGGTAACTGAAGCTTTCTTT. Its translation: CASSFWTGVTEAFF. The genes are TRBV28 and TRBJ1-1; 9 bases fit TRBD1. J gave up 5 bases and V 3 bases, and 4 bases lay outside the gene matches. Looked up from germline, CDR1 is MDHEN and CDR2 is SYDVKM. The length of the CDR3 is 14 residues.

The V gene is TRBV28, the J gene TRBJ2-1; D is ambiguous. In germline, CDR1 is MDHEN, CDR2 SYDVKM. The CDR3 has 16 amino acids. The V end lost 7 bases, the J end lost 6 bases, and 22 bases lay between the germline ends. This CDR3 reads CASTPRPIVSSNEQFF. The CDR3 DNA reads TGTGCCAGCACCCCCAGGCCCATAGTTAGCAGCAATGAGCAGTTCTTC.

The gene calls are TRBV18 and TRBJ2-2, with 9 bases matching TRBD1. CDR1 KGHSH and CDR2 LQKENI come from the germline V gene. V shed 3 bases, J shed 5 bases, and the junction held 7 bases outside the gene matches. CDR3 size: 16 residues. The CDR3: CASSPTGGQWTGELFF. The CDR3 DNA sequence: TGTGCCAGCTCACCGACAGGGGGACAGTGGACCGGGGAGCTGTTTTTT.

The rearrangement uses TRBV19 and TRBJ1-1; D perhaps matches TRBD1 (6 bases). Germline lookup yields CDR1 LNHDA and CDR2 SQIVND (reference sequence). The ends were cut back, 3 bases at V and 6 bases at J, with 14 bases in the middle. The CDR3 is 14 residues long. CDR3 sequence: CASSIGGGSSEAFF. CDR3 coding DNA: TGTGCCAGTAGTATTGGGGGGGGCAGCTCTGAAGCTTTCTTT.

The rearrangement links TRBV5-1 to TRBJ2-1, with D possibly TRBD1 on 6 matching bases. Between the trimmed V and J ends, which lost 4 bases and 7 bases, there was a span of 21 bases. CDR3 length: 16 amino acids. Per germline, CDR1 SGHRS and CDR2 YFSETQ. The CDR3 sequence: CASSPHSGTFNNEQFF. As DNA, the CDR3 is TGCGCCAGCAGCCCCCATTCCGGGACATTTAATAATGAGCAGTTCTTC. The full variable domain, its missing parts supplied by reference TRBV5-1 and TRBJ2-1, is KAGVTQTPRYLIKTRGQQVTLSCSPISGHRSVSWYQQTPGQGLQFLFEYFSETQRNKGNFPGRFSGRQFSNSRSEMNVSTLELGDSALYLCASSPHSGTFNNEQFFGPGTRLTVL.

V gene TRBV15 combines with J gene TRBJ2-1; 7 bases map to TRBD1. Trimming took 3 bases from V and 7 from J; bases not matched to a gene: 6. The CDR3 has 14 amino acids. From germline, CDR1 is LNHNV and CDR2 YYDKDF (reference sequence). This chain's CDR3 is CATSSGQGDNEQFF. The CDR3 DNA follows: TGTGCCACCAGCAGTGGGCAGGGGGATAATGAGCAGTTCTTC.

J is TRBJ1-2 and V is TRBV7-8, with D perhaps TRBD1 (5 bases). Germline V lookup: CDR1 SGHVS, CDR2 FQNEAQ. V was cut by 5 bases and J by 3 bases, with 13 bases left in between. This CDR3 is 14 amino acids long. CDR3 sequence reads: CASSIRDGDYGYTF. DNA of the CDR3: TGTGCCAGCAGCATCCGGGACGGAGACTATGGCTACACCTTC. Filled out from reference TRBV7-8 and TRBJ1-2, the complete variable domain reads GAGVSQSPRYKVAKRGQDVALRCDPISGHVSLFWYQQALGQGPEFLTYFQNEAQLDKSGLPSDRFFAERPEGSVSTLKIQRTQQEDSAVYLCASSIRDGDYGYTFGSGTRLTVV.

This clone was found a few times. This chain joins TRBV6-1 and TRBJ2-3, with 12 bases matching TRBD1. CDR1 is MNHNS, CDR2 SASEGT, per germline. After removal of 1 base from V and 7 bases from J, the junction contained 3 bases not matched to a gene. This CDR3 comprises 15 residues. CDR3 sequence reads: CASSEEGQGANTQYF. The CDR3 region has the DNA TGTGCCAGCAGTGAAGAGGGACAGGGGGCAAATACGCAGTATTTT.

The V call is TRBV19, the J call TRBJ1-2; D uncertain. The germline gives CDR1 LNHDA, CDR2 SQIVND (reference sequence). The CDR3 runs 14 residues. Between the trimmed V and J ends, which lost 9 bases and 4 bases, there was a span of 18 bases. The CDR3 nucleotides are TGTGCCAGCCAGCTTTCGGGCCTTAGCTATGGCTACACCTTC. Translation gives CASQLSGLSYGYTF. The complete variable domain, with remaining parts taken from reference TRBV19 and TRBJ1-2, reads DGGITQSPKYLFRKEGQNVTLSCEQNLNHDAMYWYRQDPGQGLRLIYYSQIVNDFQKGDIAEGYSVSREKKESFPLTVTSAQKNPTAFYLCASQLSGLSYGYTFGSGTRLTVV.

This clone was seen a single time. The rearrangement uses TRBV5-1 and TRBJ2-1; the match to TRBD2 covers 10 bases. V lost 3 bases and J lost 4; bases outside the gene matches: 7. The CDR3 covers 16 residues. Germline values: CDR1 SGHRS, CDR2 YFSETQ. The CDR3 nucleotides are TGCGCCAGCAGCTCGTCTAGCGGGAGACCTTACAATGAGCAGTTCTTC. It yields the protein CASSSSSGRPYNEQFF. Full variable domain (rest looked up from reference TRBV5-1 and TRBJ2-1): KAGVTQTPRYLIKTRGQQVTLSCSPISGHRSVSWYQQTPGQGLQFLFEYFSETQRNKGNFPGRFSGRQFSNSRSEMNVSTLELGDSALYLCASSSSSGRPYNEQFFGPGTRLTVL.

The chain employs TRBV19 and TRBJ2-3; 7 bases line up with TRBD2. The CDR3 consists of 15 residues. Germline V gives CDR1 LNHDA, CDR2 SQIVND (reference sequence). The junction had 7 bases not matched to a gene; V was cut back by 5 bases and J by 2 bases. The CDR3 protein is CASSSRGGYTDTQYF. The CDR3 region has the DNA TGTGCCAGTAGTTCCCGCGGGGGATACACAGATACGCAGTATTTT. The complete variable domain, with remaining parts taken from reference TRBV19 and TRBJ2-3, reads DGGITQSPKYLFRKEGQNVTLSCEQNLNHDAMYWYRQDPGQGLRLIYYSQIVNDFQKGDIAEGYSVSREKKESFPLTVTSAQKNPTAFYLCASSSRGGYTDTQYFGPGTRLTVL.

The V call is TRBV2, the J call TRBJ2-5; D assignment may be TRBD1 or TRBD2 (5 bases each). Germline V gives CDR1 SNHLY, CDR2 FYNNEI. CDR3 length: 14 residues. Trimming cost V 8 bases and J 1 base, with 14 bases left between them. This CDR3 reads CASEGIGSQETQYF. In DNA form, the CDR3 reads TGTGCCAGCGAGGGGATTGGGTCCCAAGAGACCCAGTACTTC.

The CDR3 DNA reads as TGTGCCAGCAGTTTAGAGGGGTCGAACACTGAAGCTTTCTTT. It encodes CASSLEGSNTEAFF. The rearrangement links TRBV28 to TRBJ1-1; TRBD1 might be the D (5 bases). The CDR3 has 14 amino acids. Trimming removed 2 bases from V and 1 base from J, with 8 bases in between. From germline, CDR1 is MDHEN and CDR2 SYDVKM.

This CDR3 is CASNRGGALDTEAFF. Here the CDR3 DNA reads TGTGCCAGCAACCGGGGGGGCGCGTTGGACACTGAAGCTTTCTTT. The chain links TRBV2 to TRBJ1-1; the D gene is possibly TRBD1 (6 bases). V was clipped by 7 bases and J by 3 bases, with 18 bases between them. The V gene's germline CDR1 is SNHLY and CDR2 FYNNEI. CDR3 length equals 15 residues.

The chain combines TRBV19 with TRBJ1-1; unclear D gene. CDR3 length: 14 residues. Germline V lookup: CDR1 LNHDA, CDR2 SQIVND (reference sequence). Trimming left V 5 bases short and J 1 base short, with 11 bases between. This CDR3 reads CASSATRGNTEAFF. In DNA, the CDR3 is TGTGCCAGTAGTGCTACCCGGGGGAACACTGAAGCTTTCTTT.